This TCR beta chain is drawn from a study of blood T cell repertoires in COVID-19. Unmatched junction bases numbered 8, after V lost 6 bases and J lost 7 bases. This CDR3 is 15 amino acids long. Per germline, CDR1 KGHSH and CDR2 LQKENI. Patients from Seattle were sampled longitudinally, starting during active infection. Profiling relied on immunoSEQ multiplex PCR, and the TCRdb table lists in-frame clones only, not all of them. The sample lists fewer than 450,000 clones, 75% to 90% occurring once. The J gene is TRBJ1-4, the V gene TRBV18; 10 positions agree with TRBD1. Specimen: peripheral blood. This clonotype was sampled from a woman aged 50 to 65 with COVID-19, enrolled during active disease. The CDR3 spells CASSPGDRGGEKLFF. DNA of the CDR3: TGTGCCAGCTCCCCGGGGGACAGGGGAGGTGAAAAACTGTTTTTT.